This TCR beta chain emerged from a study of blood T cell repertoires in COVID-19. Study at large: Specimens from acute and convalescent COVID-19 originated in the United States, Italy and Spain.

The table came from immunoSEQ multiplex PCR; TCRdb's copy has only in-frame clones and leaves some out. The sample consists of 15,000 or so clones, approximately 90% of them appearing once. The germline CDR1 and CDR2 sequences are LNHDA and SQIVND (reference sequence). The length of the CDR3 is 14 residues. The V end was cut by 5 bases, the J end by 2 bases, with 11 bases between. V and J are TRBV19 and TRBJ2-3; D is perhaps TRBD2 (5 bases). This receptor was identified in a man aged 45-65 years with active COVID-19. Sequencing was done on a sample of peripheral blood. In DNA, the CDR3 is TGTGCCAGTAGTCGGCTAGCAAACACAGATACGCAGTATTTT. Residues: CASSRLANTDTQYF.